A selection of T cell receptor beta chains follows, all from one sample in a study of shared T cell receptors in the human thymus. TCRdb's table, derived via immunoSEQ multiplex PCR, lists solely in-frame clones and lacks some. The data hold some 760,000 clones, with approximately 85% observed a single time. This sample was shared with a second study, whose subject was human thymus T cells.

Sequences were obtained from thymocytes. Receptors were obtained from a girl under two years old with a congenital heart defect. Both conserved end residues are part of each CDR3. D genes are given only for firm matches. For some rows the clone size is stated as once, few or many, or as a class when expanded; others skip it.

v_gene	abundance	d_gene	j_gene	CDR3aa	CDR3nt
TRBV27	.	TRBD2	TRBJ2-3	CASSPQTSPSTDTQYF	TGTGCCAGCAGTCCCCAGACTAGCCCTAGCACAGATACGCAGTATTTT
TRBV28	.	TRBD1	TRBJ2-7	CASSDRGPYEQYF	TGTGCCAGCTCCGACAGGGGGCCATACGAGCAGTACTTC
TRBV9	.	.	TRBJ1-4	CASSAGIKGRPNEKLFF	TGTGCCAGCAGCGCCGGGATTAAGGGTCGGCCAAATGAAAAACTGTTTTTT
TRBV4-2	.	.	TRBJ1-4	CASSQDRVEKLFF	TGTGCCAGCAGCCAAGACAGGGTCGAAAAACTGTTTTTT
TRBV4-2	.	TRBD2	TRBJ2-3	CASSQEGPGLAGDTQYF	TGTGCCAGCAGCCAAGAGGGGCCCGGGCTAGCGGGAGATACGCAGTATTTT
TRBV6-1	.	TRBD1	TRBJ2-1	CASSGRDRGYNEQFF	TGTGCCAGCAGTGGTCGAGACAGGGGTTACAATGAGCAGTTCTTC
TRBV9	.	.	TRBJ1-2	CASSPDFHNYPSRGYGYTF	TGTGCCAGCAGCCCAGACTTTCATAACTACCCGTCCCGGGGCTATGGCTACACCTTC
TRBV5-1	.	.	TRBJ2-7	CASSWGRDYEQYF	TGCGCCAGCAGCTGGGGCAGAGACTACGAGCAGTACTTC
TRBV19	.	.	TRBJ1-3	CASSINPPGLGNTIYF	TGTGCCAGTAGTATCAATCCCCCAGGTCTCGGAAACACCATATATTTT
TRBV27	.	TRBD2	TRBJ2-7	CASSSVKSLAGPTYEQYF	TGTGCCAGCAGTTCCGTAAAATCCCTAGCGGGGCCTACCTACGAGCAGTACTTC
TRBV6-1	few	.	TRBJ1-5	CASSEKNPGRGTQDQPQHF	TGTGCCAGCAGTGAAAAGAACCCAGGGCGTGGGACACAGGATCAGCCCCAGCATTTT
TRBV5-1	.	.	TRBJ2-5	CASSLWGPGETQYF	TGCGCCAGCAGCTTGTGGGGGCCGGGGGAGACCCAGTACTTC
TRBV27	.	TRBD1	TRBJ1-1	CASSVLGTGEDTEAFF	TGTGCCAGCAGTGTTCTCGGGACAGGGGAGGACACTGAAGCTTTCTTT
TRBV2	.	TRBD1	TRBJ1-5	CASSGTGSGNQPQHF	TGTGCCAGCAGCGGGACAGGGTCGGGCAATCAGCCCCAGCATTTT
TRBV7-9	.	TRBD2	TRBJ2-7	CASSPETSGGAPYEQYF	TGTGCCAGCAGCCCAGAAACTAGCGGGGGCGCTCCCTACGAGCAGTACTTC
TRBV5-1	.	.	TRBJ1-1	CASSRGKNTEAFF	TGCGCCAGCAGTAGGGGGAAGAACACTGAAGCTTTCTTT
TRBV5-6	once	.	TRBJ1-4	CASSGRGRWKLFF	TGTGCCAGCAGTGGGAGGGGCAGGTGGAAACTGTTTTTT
TRBV27	.	.	TRBJ1-1	CASSFLGGTLPEAFF	TGTGCCAGCAGTTTCTTGGGAGGGACCCTCCCTGAAGCTTTCTTT
TRBV6-5	.	.	TRBJ2-2	CASRPWTDFTGELFF	TGTGCCAGCAGACCCTGGACAGATTTCACCGGGGAGCTGTTTTTT
TRBV19	few	TRBD1	TRBJ1-1	CASRINTGGTEAFF	TGTGCCAGCCGTATTAACACAGGGGGCACTGAAGCTTTCTTT
TRBV14	.	TRBD2	TRBJ2-2	CASSPSPTTGRGITGELFF	TGTGCCAGCAGCCCATCTCCGACTACTGGGCGGGGGATAACCGGGGAGCTGTTTTTT
TRBV5-1	.	TRBD2	TRBJ2-3	CASSSTSGGSTDTQYF	TGCGCCAGCAGCTCCACTAGCGGGGGTAGCACAGATACGCAGTATTTT
TRBV5-1	few	.	TRBJ1-1	CASSSQVNTEAFF	TGCGCCAGCAGCTCGCAGGTGAACACTGAAGCTTTCTTT
TRBV19	.	TRBD1	TRBJ1-5	CASHHGVGQGASSNQPQHF	TGTGCCAGCCACCACGGAGTGGGACAGGGGGCCAGTAGCAATCAGCCCCAGCATTTT
TRBV6-1	.	TRBD1	TRBJ2-5	CASSEARGLETQYF	TGTGCCAGCAGTGAAGCCAGGGGGTTGGAGACCCAGTACTTC
TRBV19	.	TRBD2	TRBJ2-1	CASKILAGGPNNEQFF	TGTGCCAGTAAGATCTTAGCGGGGGGGCCCAACAATGAGCAGTTCTTC
TRBV10-3	.	.	TRBJ1-1	CATHDHNGQKGDTEAFF	TGTGCCACCCACGACCATAACGGGCAGAAGGGGGACACTGAAGCTTTCTTT
TRBV14	.	TRBD1	TRBJ1-3	CASSPLSGTGRNTIYF	TGTGCCAGCAGCCCTCTGAGTGGGACAGGGAGAAACACCATATATTTT
TRBV12-5	.	TRBD2	TRBJ2-5	CASGCRGGNLQETQYF	TGTGCTAGTGGTTGCCGGGGGGGAAATCTTCAAGAGACCCAGTACTTC
TRBV7-2	.	.	TRBJ1-1	CASRREGLGNSKAFF	TGTGCCAGCAGACGTGAGGGACTCGGTAACTCGAAAGCTTTCTTT
TRBV4-3	.	TRBD1	TRBJ2-1	CASSQDLPYYGQGRDEQFF	TGCGCCAGCAGCCAAGACTTACCCTATTACGGACAGGGGAGGGATGAGCAGTTCTTC
TRBV2	.	TRBD1	TRBJ2-3	CASSRTGGIDTQYF	TGTGCCAGCAGTAGGACAGGGGGAATAGATACGCAGTATTTT
TRBV18	once	.	TRBJ2-2	CASSPFRAQVGPGELFF	TGTGCCAGCTCACCTTTCAGGGCGCAAGTCGGTCCCGGGGAGCTGTTTTTT
TRBV9	.	.	TRBJ2-2	CASSVGGHTGELFF	TGTGCCAGCAGCGTAGGGGGGCACACCGGGGAGCTGTTTTTT
TRBV5-6	.	.	TRBJ1-1	CASSFRSPLRRNTEAFF	TGTGCCAGCAGCTTTAGGAGCCCCTTGAGGAGGAACACTGAAGCTTTCTTT
TRBV21-1	.	.	TRBJ1-6	CASSSPLPKCSYNSPLHF	TGTGCCAGCAGCTCACCACTCCCTAAATGCTCCTATAATTCACCCCTCCACTTT
TRBV18	once	TRBD1	TRBJ1-4	CASSPGQGAINEKLFF	TGTGCCAGCTCACCAGGGCAGGGGGCAATTAATGAAAAACTGTTTTTT
TRBV5-4	few	TRBD2	TRBJ2-7	CASSPGTRHYEQYF	TGTGCCAGCAGCCCCGGGACTAGGCACTACGAGCAGTACTTC
TRBV29-1	.	TRBD1	TRBJ1-5	CSVVQGADQPQHF	TGCAGCGTGGTACAGGGGGCGGATCAGCCCCAGCATTTT
TRBV28	.	TRBD1	TRBJ1-1	CASKTGGLFGEAFF	TGTGCCAGCAAGACAGGGGGCCTTTTCGGTGAAGCTTTCTTT
TRBV6-6	.	TRBD1	TRBJ2-7	CASRADRALYEQYF	TGTGCCAGCAGGGCAGACAGGGCCCTCTACGAGCAGTACTTC
TRBV5-6	.	.	TRBJ1-4	CASSWGRRVSNEKLFF	TGTGCCAGCAGCTGGGGGAGGAGGGTATCTAATGAAAAACTGTTTTTT
TRBV5-1	.	TRBD2	TRBJ2-4	CASSSSGGVDIQYF	TGCGCCAGCAGCTCCAGCGGGGGAGTGGACATTCAGTACTTC
TRBV7-2	.	TRBD2	TRBJ2-7	CASSRAGDEQYF	TGTGCCAGCAGTCGTGCGGGGGACGAGCAGTACTTC
TRBV13	.	TRBD2	TRBJ2-3	CASSLGGGGALGVDTQYF	TGTGCCAGCAGCTTAGGTGGCGGGGGGGCCTTAGGGGTGGATACGCAGTATTTT
TRBV2	.	.	TRBJ1-3	CASSEAGEGYSGNTIYF	TGTGCCAGCAGTGAAGCGGGGGAGGGCTACTCTGGAAACACCATATATTTT
TRBV6-1	.	.	TRBJ1-1	CASSEAHDTEAFF	TGTGCCAGCAGTGAAGCTCATGACACTGAAGCTTTCTTT
TRBV6-1	few	.	TRBJ1-2	CASSQTPPYGYTF	TGTGCCAGCAGTCAAACTCCCCCCTATGGCTACACCTTC
TRBV28	.	TRBD1	TRBJ1-5	CASRPWDRGEGTSNQPQHF	TGTGCCAGCAGACCCTGGGACAGGGGGGAGGGGACGAGCAATCAGCCCCAGCATTTT
TRBV10-3	.	.	TRBJ2-7	CAISEGGYEQYF	TGTGCCATCAGTGAGGGAGGGTACGAGCAGTACTTC
TRBV27	.	.	TRBJ2-2	CASSGREVTGELFF	TGTGCCAGCAGTGGAAGAGAGGTCACCGGGGAGCTGTTTTTT
TRBV2	.	.	TRBJ1-6	CASSENFSCSYNSPLHF	TGTGCCAGCAGTGAGAACTTCTCTTGCTCCTATAATTCACCCCTCCACTTT
TRBV2	.	.	TRBJ1-2	CASSGGVYGYTF	TGTGCCAGCAGCGGGGGGGTCTATGGCTACACCTTC
TRBV6-1	once	.	TRBJ2-7	CASSEWVIGNEQYF	TGTGCCAGCAGTGAATGGGTTATCGGGAACGAGCAGTACTTC
TRBV7-6	.	TRBD2	TRBJ2-1	CASSLEGTSGGVRNEQFF	TGTGCCAGCAGCTTAGAAGGGACTAGCGGGGGGGTTCGCAATGAGCAGTTCTTC
TRBV7-9	.	.	TRBJ1-5	CASSLNEGGDSNQPQHF	TGTGCCAGCAGCTTGAACGAGGGGGGGGATAGCAATCAGCCCCAGCATTTT
TRBV6-1	.	TRBD1	TRBJ1-1	CASAFPGTGVVVPF	TGTGCCAGCGCCTTTCCCGGGACAGGGGTCGTAGTTCCCTTT